Following are 22 T cell receptor beta chains from one sample sequenced in a study of T cells expressing NK-cell markers. TCRdb reprocessed the 5' RACE reads; each CDR3 protein has one entry and no DNA is given. This listing includes 130,000 to 150,000 distinct CDR3 sequences. The sequencing sample was made of blood T cells: a sorted CD56 or NKG2C T cell subset, CD4+ or CD8+ T cells, or bulk PBMC T cells (not recorded which). The receptors derive from a man in his late teens or twenties in good health.

The chain carries TRBV24-1 and TRBJ2-5; TCRdb gives TRBD2 as the D gene, but with no DNA this cannot be confirmed. This CDR3 has 14 residues. Germline V gene lookup returns CDR1 KGHDR and CDR2 SFDVKD. CDR3 loop: CATSDGALQETQYF.

The gene calls are TRBV14 and TRBJ2-2. From germline, CDR1 is SGHDN and CDR2 FVKESK. CDR3 length: 16 amino acids. The CDR3 protein is CASSPNVRLNTGELFF.

V is TRBV14 and J is TRBJ1-1. The length of the CDR3 is 14 residues. The germline V gene has CDR1 SGHDN and CDR2 FVKESK. CDR3 residues: CASSQGGGYTEAFF.

The CDR3 is CASSQDGQENNEQFF. The chain employs TRBV4-3 and TRBJ2-1. The CDR3 consists of 15 residues. Germline CDR1 LGHNA, CDR2 YSLEER.

The chain has TRBV7-9 and TRBJ1-2; TCRdb reports TRBD1, a call that lacks DNA to check it against. This CDR3 contains 16 residues. Germline V gene data show CDR1 as SEHNR and CDR2 as FQNEAQ (reference sequence). This CDR3 is CASSSSGLYDFYGYTF.

The J gene is TRBJ2-5, the V gene TRBV6-2 or TRBV6-3; TCRdb's D call, TRBD2, is unchecked because there is no DNA. Germline CDR1 and CDR2: MNHEY and SVGEGT. This CDR3 is 15 amino acids long. Here the CDR3 reads CASSGIGPHQETQYF.

The CDR3 reads CASRETANTGELFF. V gene TRBV2 combines with J gene TRBJ2-2. The CDR3 spans 14 residues. The V gene's germline CDR1 is SNHLY and CDR2 FYNNEI.

The rearrangement uses TRBV19 and TRBJ2-7; TCRdb designates TRBD1, a call that cannot be tested without DNA. This CDR3 has 15 residues. Germline V lookup: CDR1 LNHDA, CDR2 SQIVND (reference sequence). CDR3 amino acids: CASSIGTGGGYEQYF.

This chain connects TRBV7-9 to TRBJ2-1; the TCRdb call, TRBD1, lacks DNA for checking. Looked up from germline, CDR1 is SEHNR and CDR2 is FQNEAQ (reference sequence). There are 12 residues in the CDR3. The CDR3 reads CASSPGRNEQFF. Looking up the rest from reference TRBV7-9 and TRBJ2-1 gives the full variable domain: DTGVSQNPRHKITKRGQNVTFRCDPISEHNRLYWYRQTLGQGPEFLTYFQNEAQLEKSRLLSDRFSAERPKGSFSTLEIQRTEQGDSAMYLCASSPGRNEQFFGPGTRLTVL.

The V and J genes are TRBV20-1 and TRBJ1-2; TCRdb returns TRBD1, unconfirmable since there is no DNA. Looked up from germline, CDR1 is DFQATT and CDR2 is SNEGSKA (reference sequence). The CDR3 length is 12 residues. CDR3 sequence: CRPRAPEGSYTF.

The chain combines TRBV27 with TRBJ1-5; TCRdb designates TRBD1, a call that cannot be tested without DNA. The CDR3 loop spans 13 amino acids. Per the germline V gene, CDR1 is MNHEY and CDR2 is SMNVEV (reference sequence). The CDR3 spells CASSFGTARPQHF.

The V and J genes are TRBV30 and TRBJ2-1; lacking DNA, the TRBD2 call made by TCRdb goes unchecked. Germline V gene lookup returns CDR1 GTSNPN and CDR2 SVGIG (reference sequence). The CDR3 runs 13 residues. CDR3: CASWTSGHNEQFF.

The chain couples TRBV24-1 to TRBJ1-5. This CDR3 spans 15 amino acids. Germline assignment: CDR1 KGHDR and CDR2 SFDVKD. CDR3 sequence reads: CATSDGSYSNQPQHF.

The genes are TRBV7-8 and TRBJ2-2; TCRdb outputs TRBD1, but without DNA this stays unchecked. Germline CDR1 SGHVS, CDR2 FQNEAQ. The CDR3 covers 12 residues. CDR3 region: CASAMGGGELFF.

CDR3 in amino acids: CASSIFGQGTNEQFF. The V and J genes are TRBV19 and TRBJ2-1; TCRdb picks TRBD1, but there is no DNA to check that call. CDR1 is LNHDA, CDR2 SQIVND, per germline (reference sequence). The CDR3 consists of 15 residues.

V usage is TRBV27 and J usage is TRBJ2-4; checking the TCRdb D call of TRBD1 is not possible without DNA. The germline gives CDR1 MNHEY, CDR2 SMNVEV (reference sequence). The CDR3 is 17 residues long. CDR3 protein: CASSPAGDLSPKNIQYF.

The rearrangement uses TRBV7-9 and TRBJ2-3. This CDR3 has 12 residues. CDR1 SEHNR and CDR2 FQNEAQ come from the germline V gene (reference sequence). CDR3 amino acids: CARTTMTDTQYF.

This rearrangement joins TRBV20-1 to TRBJ2-3; checking the TCRdb D call of TRBD1 is not possible without DNA. The CDR3 extends over 16 amino acids. CDR1 DFQATT and CDR2 SNEGSKA come from the germline V gene (reference sequence). CDR3 sequence reads: CSAGGQGVPSTDTQYF.

The rearrangement joins TRBV7-9 to TRBJ2-1; TCRdb picks TRBD1, but there is no DNA to check that call. Per germline, CDR1 SEHNR and CDR2 FQNEAQ (reference sequence). This CDR3 spans 14 amino acids. CDR3 amino acids: CASSLARGSDEQFF.

The V gene is TRBV5-1, the J gene TRBJ2-7; TCRdb lists TRBD1, though no DNA is available to test this call. The CDR3 is 16 residues long. Germline values: CDR1 SGHRS, CDR2 YFSETQ. CDR3 sequence: CASSLATGTGMYEQYF.

The V and J genes are TRBV7-9 and TRBJ1-4; lacking DNA, the TRBD1 call made by TCRdb goes unchecked. CDR1 and CDR2 (germline): SEHNR, FQNEAQ (reference sequence). This CDR3 has 14 residues. The CDR3 spells CASSYTGTGWKLFF.

The chain uses TRBV20-1 and TRBJ2-1; the D gene TCRdb calls, TRBD2, cannot be checked with no DNA. The CDR3 sequence is 13 residues long. Germline V gene data show CDR1 as DFQATT and CDR2 as SNEGSKA (reference sequence). The CDR3 sequence is CSAERESGNEQFF.